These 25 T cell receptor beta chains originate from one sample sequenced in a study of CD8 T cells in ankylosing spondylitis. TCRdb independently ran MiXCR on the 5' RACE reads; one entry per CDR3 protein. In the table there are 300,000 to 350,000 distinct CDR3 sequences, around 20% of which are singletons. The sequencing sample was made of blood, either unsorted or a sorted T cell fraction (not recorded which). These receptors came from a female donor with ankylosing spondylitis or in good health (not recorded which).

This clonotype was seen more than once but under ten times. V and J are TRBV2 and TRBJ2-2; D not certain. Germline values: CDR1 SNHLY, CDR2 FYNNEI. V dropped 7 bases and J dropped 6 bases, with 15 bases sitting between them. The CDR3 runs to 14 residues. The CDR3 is CASKASQRAGELFF. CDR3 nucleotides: TGTGCCAGCAAGGCGAGTCAAAGGGCCGGGGAGCTGTTTTTT.

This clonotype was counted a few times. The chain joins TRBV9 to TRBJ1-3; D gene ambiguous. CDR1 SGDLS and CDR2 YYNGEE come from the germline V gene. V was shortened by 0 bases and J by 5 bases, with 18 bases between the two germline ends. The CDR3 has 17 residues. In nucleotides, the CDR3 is TGTGCCAGCAGCGTAGGTATTTGGCTGGATCCAAGAAACACCATATATTTT. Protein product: CASSVGIWLDPRNTIYF.

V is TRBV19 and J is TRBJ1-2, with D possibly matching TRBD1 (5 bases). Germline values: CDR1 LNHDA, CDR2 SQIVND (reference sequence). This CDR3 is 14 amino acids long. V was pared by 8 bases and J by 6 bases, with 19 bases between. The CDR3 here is CASSHHFRDDGYTF. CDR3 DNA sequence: TGTGCCAGTTCTCACCACTTTAGGGACGATGGCTACACCTTC.

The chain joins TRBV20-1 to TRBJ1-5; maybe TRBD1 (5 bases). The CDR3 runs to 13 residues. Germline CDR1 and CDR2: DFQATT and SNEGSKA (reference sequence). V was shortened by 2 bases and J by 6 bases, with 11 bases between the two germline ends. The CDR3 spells CSARYRGGQPQHF. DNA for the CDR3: TGCAGTGCTAGATACCGGGGCGGTCAGCCCCAGCATTTT.

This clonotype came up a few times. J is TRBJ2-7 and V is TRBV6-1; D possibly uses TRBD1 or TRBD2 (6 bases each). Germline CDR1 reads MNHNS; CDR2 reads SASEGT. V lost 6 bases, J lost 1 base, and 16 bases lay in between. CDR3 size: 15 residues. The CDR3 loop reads CASSPPGGRSYEQYF. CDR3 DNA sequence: TGTGCCAGCAGCCCCCCCGGGGGCAGATCCTACGAGCAGTACTTC.

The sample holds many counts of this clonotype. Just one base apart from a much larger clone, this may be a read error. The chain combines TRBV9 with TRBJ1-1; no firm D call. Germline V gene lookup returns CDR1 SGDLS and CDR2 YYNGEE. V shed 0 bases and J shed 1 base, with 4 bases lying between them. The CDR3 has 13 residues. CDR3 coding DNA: TGTGCCAGCAGCGTAGCTGGGAACACTGAAGCTTTCTTT. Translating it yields CASSVAGNTEAFF.

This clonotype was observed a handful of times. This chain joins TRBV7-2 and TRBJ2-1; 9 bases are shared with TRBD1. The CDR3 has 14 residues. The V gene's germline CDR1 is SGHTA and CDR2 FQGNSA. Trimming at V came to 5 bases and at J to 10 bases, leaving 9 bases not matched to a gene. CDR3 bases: TGTGCCAGCAGCGACCAGGGGACAGGGTTCGAGCAGTTCTTC. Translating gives CASSDQGTGFEQFF.

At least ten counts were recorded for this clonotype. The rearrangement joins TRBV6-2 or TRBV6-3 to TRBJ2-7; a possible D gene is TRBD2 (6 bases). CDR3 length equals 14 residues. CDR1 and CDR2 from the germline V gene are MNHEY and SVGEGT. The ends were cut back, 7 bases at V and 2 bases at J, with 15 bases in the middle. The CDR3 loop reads CASTDGGTPYEQYF. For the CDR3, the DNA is TGTGCCAGCACCGATGGCGGGACCCCCTACGAGCAGTACTTC.

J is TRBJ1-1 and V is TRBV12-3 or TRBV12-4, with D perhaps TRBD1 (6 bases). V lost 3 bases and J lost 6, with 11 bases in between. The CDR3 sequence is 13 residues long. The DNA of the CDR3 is TGTGCCAGCAGTTTTAGGGGGAGATCTGAAGCTTTCTTT. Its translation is CASSFRGRSEAFF.

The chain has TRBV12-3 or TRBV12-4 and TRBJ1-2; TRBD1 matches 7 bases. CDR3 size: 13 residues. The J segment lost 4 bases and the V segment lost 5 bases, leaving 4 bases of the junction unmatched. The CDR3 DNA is TGTGCCAGCAGTGGAGACAGGGTCTATGGCTACACCTTC. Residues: CASSGDRVYGYTF.

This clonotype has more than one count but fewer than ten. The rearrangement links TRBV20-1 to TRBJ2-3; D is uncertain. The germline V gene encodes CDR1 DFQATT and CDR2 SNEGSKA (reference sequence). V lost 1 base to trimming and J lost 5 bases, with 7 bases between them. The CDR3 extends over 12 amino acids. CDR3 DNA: TGCAGTGCTAGAGGGTTCGTAGATACGCAGTATTTT. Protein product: CSARGFVDTQYF.

The CDR3 reads CASSLQGVGANVLTF. The CDR3, as DNA: TGTGCCAGCAGTTTACAAGGGGTTGGGGCCAACGTCCTGACTTTC. The chain joins TRBV12-3 or TRBV12-4 to TRBJ2-6, with D perhaps TRBD1 (5 bases). V lost 2 bases and J 3 bases, leaving 8 bases between the germline ends. The CDR3 length is 15 residues.

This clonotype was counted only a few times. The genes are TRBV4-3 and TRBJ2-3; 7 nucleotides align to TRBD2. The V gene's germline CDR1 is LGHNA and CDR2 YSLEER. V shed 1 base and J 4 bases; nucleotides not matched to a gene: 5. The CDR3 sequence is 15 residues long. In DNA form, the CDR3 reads TGCGCCAGCAGCCAAGTGGCGGGAGAAGCAGATACGCAGTATTTT. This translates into CASSQVAGEADTQYF.

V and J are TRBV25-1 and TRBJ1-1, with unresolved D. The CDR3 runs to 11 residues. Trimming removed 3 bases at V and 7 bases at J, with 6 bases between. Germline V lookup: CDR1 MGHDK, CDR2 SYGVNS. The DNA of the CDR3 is TGTGCCAGCAGTGAGCCCGGTGAAGCTTTCTTT. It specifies CASSEPGEAFF.

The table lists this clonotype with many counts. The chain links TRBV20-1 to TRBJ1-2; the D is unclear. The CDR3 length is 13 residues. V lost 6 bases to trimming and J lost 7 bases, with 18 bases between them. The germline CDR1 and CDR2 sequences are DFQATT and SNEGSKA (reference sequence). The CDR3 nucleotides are TGCAGTGCCAGGACGGGATTCGCTACTGGCTACACCTTC. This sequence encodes CSARTGFATGYTF.

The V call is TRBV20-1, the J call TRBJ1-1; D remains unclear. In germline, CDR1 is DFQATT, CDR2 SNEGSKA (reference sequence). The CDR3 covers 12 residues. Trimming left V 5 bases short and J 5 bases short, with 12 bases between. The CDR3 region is CSAVNPETEAFF. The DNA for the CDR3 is TGCAGTGCTGTAAATCCGGAAACTGAAGCTTTCTTT.

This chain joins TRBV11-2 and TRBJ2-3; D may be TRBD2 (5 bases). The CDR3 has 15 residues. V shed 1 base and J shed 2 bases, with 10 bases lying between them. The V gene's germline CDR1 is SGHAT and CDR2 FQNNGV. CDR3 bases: TGTGCCAGCAGCTTAGTGGGGAGACCCACAGATACGCAGTATTTT. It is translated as CASSLVGRPTDTQYF.

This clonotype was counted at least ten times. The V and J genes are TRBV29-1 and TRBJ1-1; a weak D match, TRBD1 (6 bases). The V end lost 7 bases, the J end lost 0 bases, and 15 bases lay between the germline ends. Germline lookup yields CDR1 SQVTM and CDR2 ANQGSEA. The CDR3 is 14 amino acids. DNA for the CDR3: TGCAGCGCCTGGGGATCAGGGGTGAACACTGAAGCTTTCTTT. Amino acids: CSAWGSGVNTEAFF.

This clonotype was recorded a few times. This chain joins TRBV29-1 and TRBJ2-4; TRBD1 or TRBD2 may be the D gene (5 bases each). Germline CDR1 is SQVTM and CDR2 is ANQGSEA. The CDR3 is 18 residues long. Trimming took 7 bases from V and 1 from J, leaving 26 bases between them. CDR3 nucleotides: TGCAGCGCCAAACCGGGGCCGAGGTGGGGTTCGGCCAAAAACATTCAGTACTTC. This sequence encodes CSAKPGPRWGSAKNIQYF.

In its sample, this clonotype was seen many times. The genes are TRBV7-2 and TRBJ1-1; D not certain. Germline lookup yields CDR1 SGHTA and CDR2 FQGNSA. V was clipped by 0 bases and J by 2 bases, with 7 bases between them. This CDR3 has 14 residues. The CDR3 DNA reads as TGTGCCAGCAGCTTAGCGGTCAAAAACACTGAAGCTTTCTTT. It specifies CASSLAVKNTEAFF.

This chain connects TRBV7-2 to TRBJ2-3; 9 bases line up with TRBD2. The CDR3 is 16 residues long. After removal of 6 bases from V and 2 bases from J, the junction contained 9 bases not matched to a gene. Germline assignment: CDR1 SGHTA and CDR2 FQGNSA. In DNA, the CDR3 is TGTGCCAGCAGTCTTCTAGCGGGGCTTTACACAGATACGCAGTATTTT. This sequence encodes CASSLLAGLYTDTQYF. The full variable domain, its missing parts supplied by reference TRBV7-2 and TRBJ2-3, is GAGVSQSPSNKVTEKGKDVELRCDPISGHTALYWYRQSLGQGLEFLIYFQGNSAPDKSGLPSDRFSAERTGGSVSTLTIQRTQQEDSAVYLCASSLLAGLYTDTQYFGPGTRLTVL.

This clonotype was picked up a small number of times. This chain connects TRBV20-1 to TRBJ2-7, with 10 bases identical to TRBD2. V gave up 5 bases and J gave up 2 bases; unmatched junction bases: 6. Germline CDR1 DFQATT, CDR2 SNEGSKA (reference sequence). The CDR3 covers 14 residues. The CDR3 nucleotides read TGCAGTGCTGGGCTAGCGGGAGAAACCTACGAGCAGTACTTC. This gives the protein CSAGLAGETYEQYF.

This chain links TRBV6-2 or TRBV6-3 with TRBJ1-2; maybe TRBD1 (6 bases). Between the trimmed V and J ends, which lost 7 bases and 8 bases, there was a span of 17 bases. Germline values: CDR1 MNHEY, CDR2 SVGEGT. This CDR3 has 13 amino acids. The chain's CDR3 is CASTQQGIYGYTF. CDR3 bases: TGTGCCAGCACCCAGCAGGGGATTTACGGCTACACCTTC.

CDR3 amino acids: CASSPRGVLVFF. The DNA of the CDR3 is TGTGCCAGCAGTCCCCGCGGGGTGTTGGTTTTCTTT. The chain uses TRBV2 and TRBJ1-1, with D unresolved. The CDR3 extends over 12 amino acids. V was trimmed by 5 bases and J by 13 bases, leaving 17 bases between them. Germline lookup yields CDR1 SNHLY and CDR2 FYNNEI. Variable domain in full (rest from reference TRBV2 and TRBJ1-1): EPEVTQTPSHQVTQMGQEVILRCVPISNHLYFYWYRQILGQKVEFLVSFYNNEISEKSEIFDDQFSVERPDGSNFTLKIRSTKLEDSAMYFCASSPRGVLVFFGQGTRLTVV.

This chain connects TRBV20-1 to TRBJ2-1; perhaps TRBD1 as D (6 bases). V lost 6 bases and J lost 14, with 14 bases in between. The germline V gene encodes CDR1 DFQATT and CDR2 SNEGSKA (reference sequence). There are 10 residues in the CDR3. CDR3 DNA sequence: TGCAGTGCCTATACAGGGCGGGAGTTCTTC. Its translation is CSAYTGREFF.